Given below is one T cell receptor (beta chain) in context. The antigen is undetermined. Between the trimmed V and J ends, which lost 0 bases and 10 bases, there was a span of 7 bases. There are 12 residues in the CDR3. Germline CDR1 ENHRY, CDR2 SYGVKD. The sample originates from a study of spatial heterogeneity in lung cancer. Points from the study as a whole: For expanded intratumoral alpha and beta TCRs, counts tracked tumor mutation counts.

Time point of the sample: sample taken at primary tumor resection. From the 5' RACE reads, TCRdb called clonotypes with MiXCR, one entry per CDR3 protein. The sample shows 25,000 to 30,000 distinct CDR3 sequences, around 7% of them seen only once. The chain couples TRBV10-3 to TRBJ1-5; D unclear. The sequence was obtained from a male donor with early-stage non-small cell lung cancer. The material sequenced was lung tumor tissue, taken at surgery. DNA of the CDR3: TGTGCCATCAGTGAGTCCATCGGACCCCAGCATTTT. It is translated as CAISESIGPQHF.